This entry lists 2 T cell receptor beta chains sequenced from one sample in a study of blood T cell repertoires in COVID-19. The table came from immunoSEQ multiplex PCR; TCRdb's copy has only in-frame clones and leaves some out. The repertoire holds roughly 49,000 clones, with 80% to 85% as singletons. The specimen sequenced was peripheral blood. Receptors originate from a man aged 45 to 65 with acute or convalescent COVID-19.

V usage is TRBV6-2 or TRBV6-3 and J usage is TRBJ1-5; no reliable D call. The CDR3 totals 13 residues. The germline gives CDR1 MNHEY, CDR2 SVGEGT. V dropped 5 bases and J dropped 7 bases, with 12 bases sitting between them. CDR3 in amino acids: CASSPPIEQPQHF. CDR3 bases: TGTGCCAGCAGTCCCCCTATCGAACAGCCCCAGCATTTT.

V usage is TRBV7-2 and J usage is TRBJ2-2; tentatively, D is TRBD1 (6 bases). There are 13 residues in the CDR3. The germline gives CDR1 SGHTA, CDR2 FQGNSA. V was shortened by 5 bases and J by 6 bases, with 10 bases between the two germline ends. The CDR3 bases are TGTGCCAGCAGCCCAAGACAGGCCGGGGAGCTGTTTTTT. It translates to CASSPRQAGELFF. The full variable domain, its missing parts supplied by reference TRBV7-2 and TRBJ2-2, is GAGVSQSPSNKVTEKGKDVELRCDPISGHTALYWYRQSLGQGLEFLIYFQGNSAPDKSGLPSDRFSAERTGGSVSTLTIQRTQQEDSAVYLCASSPRQAGELFFGEGSRLTVL.